Listed below are T cell receptor beta chains from one sample, sequenced in a study of CD8+ T cells in alopecia areata. Sequencing was performed with immunoSEQ multiplex PCR; in TCRdb, only in-frame clones are kept and a portion is missing. The table has fewer than 70,000 clones, 44% seen once. Sequenced sample: NKG2D-low CD8+ T cells sorted from blood. The source is a human donor with alopecia areata. Each CDR3 is given with its conserved first and last residue. Each record gives: CDR3 length, J gene, V gene, clone size, CDR3 protein. Size values are once, few and many counts, or a class for expanded clones, and some rows have none.

len: 14
j_gene: TRBJ2-7
v_gene: TRBV4-3
abundance: .
CDR3aa: CASSQGLAGDEQYF

len: 14
j_gene: TRBJ2-6
v_gene: TRBV6-4
abundance: few
CDR3aa: CASSDTSGANVLTF

len: 13
j_gene: TRBJ2-7
v_gene: TRBV10-3
abundance: .
CDR3aa: CAISERPAYEQYF

len: 15
j_gene: TRBJ2-1
v_gene: TRBV9
abundance: once
CDR3aa: CASSVEDSSYNEQFF

len: 13
j_gene: TRBJ2-7
v_gene: TRBV29-1
abundance: few
CDR3aa: CSGWSDQGYEQYF

len: 12
j_gene: TRBJ2-7
v_gene: TRBV29-1
abundance: few
CDR3aa: CSVHLGTYEQYF

len: 17
j_gene: TRBJ2-2
v_gene: TRBV4-3
abundance: .
CDR3aa: CASSQDWVAGAAGELFF

len: 12
j_gene: TRBJ1-5
v_gene: TRBV10-3
abundance: few
CDR3aa: CAISGPHQPQHF

len: 16
j_gene: TRBJ2-1
v_gene: TRBV5-1
abundance: .
CDR3aa: CASSLWRDINMGEQFF

len: 16
j_gene: TRBJ1-1
v_gene: TRBV4-3
abundance: .
CDR3aa: CASSQAPGQGGTEAFF

len: 14
j_gene: TRBJ2-5
v_gene: TRBV18
abundance: few
CDR3aa: CASSPVDRVETQYF

len: 15
j_gene: TRBJ1-5
v_gene: TRBV2
abundance: .
CDR3aa: CASILQGSRNQPQHF

len: 16
j_gene: TRBJ2-5
v_gene: TRBV10-2
abundance: .
CDR3aa: CASSEPGTGLSGTQYF

len: 14
j_gene: TRBJ2-7
v_gene: TRBV4-1
abundance: .
CDR3aa: CASSTISAGDEQYF

len: 11
j_gene: TRBJ2-1
v_gene: TRBV7-9
abundance: few
CDR3aa: CASSTMHEQFF

len: 13
j_gene: TRBJ1-1
v_gene: TRBV6-6
abundance: .
CDR3aa: CASSYSSNTEAFF

len: 12
j_gene: TRBJ2-5
v_gene: TRBV10-3
abundance: .
CDR3aa: CAISAGVETQYF

len: 17
j_gene: TRBJ1-3
v_gene: TRBV23-1
abundance: few
CDR3aa: CASTPLGDRGVGSTIYF

len: 15
j_gene: TRBJ1-1
v_gene: TRBV7-6
abundance: .
CDR3aa: CASSPGGRWAGGAFF

len: 16
j_gene: TRBJ2-2
v_gene: TRBV29-1
abundance: few
CDR3aa: CSVVGLAGTNTGELFF

len: 16
j_gene: TRBJ2-1
v_gene: TRBV13
abundance: once
CDR3aa: CASSFSGPSSYNEQFF

len: 13
j_gene: TRBJ1-1
v_gene: TRBV29-1
abundance: .
CDR3aa: CSVKTGGNTEAFF

len: 10
j_gene: TRBJ2-1
v_gene: TRBV20-1
abundance: few
CDR3aa: CSAWLHEQFF

len: 15
j_gene: TRBJ2-5
v_gene: TRBV4-3
abundance: .
CDR3aa: CASSQDRGPRETQYF

len: 14
j_gene: TRBJ2-7
v_gene: TRBV19
abundance: few
CDR3aa: CASSMGQGIYEQYF

len: 13
j_gene: TRBJ2-3
v_gene: TRBV2
abundance: .
CDR3aa: CASSSGVADTQYF

len: 13
j_gene: TRBJ2-1
v_gene: TRBV9
abundance: .
CDR3aa: CASSVERFHEQFF

len: 12
j_gene: TRBJ2-1
v_gene: TRBV27
abundance: few
CDR3aa: CASSLGGGERIF

len: 16
j_gene: TRBJ2-1
v_gene: TRBV14
abundance: few
CDR3aa: CASSQDSGVYYNEQFF

len: 15
j_gene: TRBJ1-2
v_gene: TRBV10-2
abundance: once
CDR3aa: CASSHRDLIFYGYTF

len: 14
j_gene: TRBJ1-1
v_gene: TRBV29-1
abundance: few
CDR3aa: CSVGPGTLPLGAFF

len: 14
j_gene: TRBJ2-1
v_gene: TRBV19
abundance: few
CDR3aa: CASSIGGTYNEQFF

len: 13
j_gene: TRBJ2-7
v_gene: TRBV7-9
abundance: few
CDR3aa: CASSLGLAYEQYF

len: 15
j_gene: TRBJ1-2
v_gene: TRBV29-1
abundance: few
CDR3aa: CSVEGGTGPRYGYTF

len: 19
j_gene: TRBJ2-7
v_gene: TRBV7-8
abundance: .
CDR3aa: CASSLEMEGQGPISYEQYF

len: 13
j_gene: TRBJ2-7
v_gene: TRBV27
abundance: once
CDR3aa: CASSLTSAYEQYF

len: 15
j_gene: TRBJ2-2
v_gene: TRBV29-1
abundance: few
CDR3aa: CSAGGTSGRSGELFF

len: 14
j_gene: TRBJ1-2
v_gene: TRBV28
abundance: few
CDR3aa: CASSLRTGPYGYTF

len: 13
j_gene: TRBJ2-5
v_gene: TRBV5-1
abundance: few
CDR3aa: CASMEEVRETQYF

len: 15
j_gene: TRBJ2-7
v_gene: TRBV19
abundance: .
CDR3aa: CASSIITGAPNEQYF

len: 15
j_gene: TRBJ2-7
v_gene: TRBV14
abundance: .
CDR3aa: CASSQGFYPPYEQYF

len: 14
j_gene: TRBJ2-5
v_gene: TRBV11-2
abundance: .
CDR3aa: CASSLVPGGETQYF

len: 16
j_gene: TRBJ1-5
v_gene: TRBV4-1
abundance: .
CDR3aa: CASSQDVGQGNQPQHF

len: 15
j_gene: TRBJ2-5
v_gene: TRBV9
abundance: .
CDR3aa: CASSVAGSGQETQYF

len: 13
j_gene: TRBJ2-3
v_gene: TRBV27
abundance: .
CDR3aa: CAVSAGGPNTQYF

len: 11
j_gene: TRBJ1-1
v_gene: TRBV27
abundance: .
CDR3aa: CAIGVGTEAFF

len: 11
j_gene: TRBJ2-6
v_gene: TRBV9
abundance: few
CDR3aa: CASGSANVLTF

len: 13
j_gene: TRBJ2-5
v_gene: TRBV5-6
abundance: .
CDR3aa: CASSFRVQETQYF

len: 14
j_gene: TRBJ2-1
v_gene: TRBV6-6
abundance: few
CDR3aa: CASSPEGTYNEQFF

len: 12
j_gene: TRBJ1-1
v_gene: TRBV29-1
abundance: .
CDR3aa: CSGHTINTEAFF

len: 12
j_gene: TRBJ2-7
v_gene: TRBV7-9
abundance: few
CDR3aa: CASSSATDEQYF

len: 13
j_gene: TRBJ2-5
v_gene: TRBV29-1
abundance: few
CDR3aa: CSSRGREIKTQYF

len: 12
j_gene: TRBJ2-2
v_gene: TRBV2
abundance: .
CDR3aa: CASSQGPGELFF

len: 13
j_gene: TRBJ1-2
v_gene: TRBV29-1
abundance: few
CDR3aa: CSGGQGVDDGYTF

len: 16
j_gene: TRBJ2-7
v_gene: TRBV9
abundance: .
CDR3aa: CASSHSLSGSSYEQYF